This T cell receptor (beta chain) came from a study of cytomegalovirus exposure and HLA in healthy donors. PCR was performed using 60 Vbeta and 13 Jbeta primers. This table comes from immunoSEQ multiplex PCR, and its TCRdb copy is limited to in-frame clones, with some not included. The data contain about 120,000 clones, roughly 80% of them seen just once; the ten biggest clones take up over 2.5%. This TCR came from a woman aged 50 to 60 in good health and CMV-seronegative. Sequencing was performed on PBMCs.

CDR3 sequence reads: CASSSTSMAYYGYTF. The CDR3, as DNA: TGTGCCAGCTCCTCGACATCCATGGCGTACTATGGCTACACCTTC. V is TRBV6-5 and J is TRBJ1-2; no firm D call. The length of the CDR3 is 15 residues. CDR1 is MNHEY and CDR2 is SVGAGI in the germline V gene. Trimming removed 8 bases at V and 3 bases at J, with 19 bases between.